This T cell receptor (beta chain) was obtained from a study of blood T cell repertoires in COVID-19. Study background: The study drew acute and convalescent COVID-19 samples from the United States, Italy and Spain.

As handled by the study authors: From reference gene primer amplification, estimates of nucleated cell counts were derived. The table came from immunoSEQ multiplex PCR; TCRdb's copy has only in-frame clones and leaves some out. V, J and clone size are those of that table, while D and trimming were read from the DNA. This table has under 250,000 clones, around nine tenths appearing once. Trimming removed 1 base from V and 4 bases from J; junction bases left unmatched: 5. From germline, CDR1 is SGHVS and CDR2 FNYEAQ. The CDR3 sequence is 15 residues long. The receptor was isolated from an elderly man with acute or convalescent COVID-19. V usage is TRBV7-6 and J usage is TRBJ1-1, with 8 bases identical to TRBD1. Material: peripheral blood. The CDR3 protein is CASSLVGQGSTEAFF. DNA of the CDR3: TGTGCCAGCAGCTTAGTTGGACAGGGATCCACTGAAGCTTTCTTT.